This TCR beta chain was documented in a study of blood T cell repertoires in COVID-19. On the study more broadly: Acute and convalescent COVID-19 samples came from the United States, Italy and Spain. PBMCs, B-cell-depleted T cells, or T cells were the source of the cDNA or gDNA that made up the material.

Per the original data handling: Cell counts per sample came from amplifying reference gene primers. Only in-frame clones appear in the TCRdb table, and some are missing; sequencing was by immunoSEQ multiplex PCR. Clonal size and the V and J genes are those of that table, whereas D and trimming came from the DNA. Of 170,000 or so clones listed, 85% to 90% were seen once; the top ten hold roughly 7%. There are 14 residues in the CDR3. CDR1 is SGHTA and CDR2 is FQGNSA in the germline V gene. Trimming shortened V by 5 bases and J by 1 base, and 12 bases separated the two germline ends. The sample taken for sequencing was peripheral blood. The genes are TRBV7-2 and TRBJ2-7; D is undetermined. The clonotype comes from a man aged 45-65 years with active or convalescent COVID-19. The CDR3 nucleotides are TGTGCCAGCAGCACCACCGGGTGGTCCTACGAGCAGTACTTC. This codes for CASSTTGWSYEQYF.